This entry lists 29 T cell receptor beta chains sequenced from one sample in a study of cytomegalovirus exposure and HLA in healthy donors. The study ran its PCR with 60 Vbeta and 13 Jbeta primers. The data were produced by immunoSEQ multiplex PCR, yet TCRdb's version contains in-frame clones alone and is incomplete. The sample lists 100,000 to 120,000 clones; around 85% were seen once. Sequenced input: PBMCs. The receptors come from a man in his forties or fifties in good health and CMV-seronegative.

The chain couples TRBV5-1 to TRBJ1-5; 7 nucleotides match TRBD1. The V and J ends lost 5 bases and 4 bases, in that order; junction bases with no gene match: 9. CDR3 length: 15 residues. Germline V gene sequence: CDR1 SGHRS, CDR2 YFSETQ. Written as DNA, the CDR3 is TGCGCCAGCAGAAAATCCGTGACAGGGAATCAGCCCCAGCATTTT. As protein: CASRKSVTGNQPQHF.

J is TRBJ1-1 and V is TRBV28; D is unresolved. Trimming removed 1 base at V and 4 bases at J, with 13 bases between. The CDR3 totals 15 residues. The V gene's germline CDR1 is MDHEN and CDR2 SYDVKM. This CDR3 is CASSLSLGRGTEAFF. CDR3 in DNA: TGTGCCAGCAGTTTATCTTTGGGCCGGGGCACTGAAGCTTTCTTT.

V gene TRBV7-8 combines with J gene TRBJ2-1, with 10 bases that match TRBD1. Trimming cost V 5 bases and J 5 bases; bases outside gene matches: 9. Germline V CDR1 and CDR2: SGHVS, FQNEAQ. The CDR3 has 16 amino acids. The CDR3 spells CASSRTWDRGNNEQFF. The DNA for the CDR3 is TGTGCCAGCAGCCGGACTTGGGACAGGGGAAACAATGAGCAGTTCTTC. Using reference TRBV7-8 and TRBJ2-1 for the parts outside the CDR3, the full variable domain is GAGVSQSPRYKVAKRGQDVALRCDPISGHVSLFWYQQALGQGPEFLTYFQNEAQLDKSGLPSDRFFAERPEGSVSTLKIQRTQQEDSAVYLCASSRTWDRGNNEQFFGPGTRLTVL.

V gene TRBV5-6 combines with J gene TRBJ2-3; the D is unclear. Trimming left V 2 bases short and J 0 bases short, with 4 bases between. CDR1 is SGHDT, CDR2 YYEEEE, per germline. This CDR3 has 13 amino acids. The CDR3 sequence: CASSLQSTDTQYF. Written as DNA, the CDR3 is TGTGCCAGCAGCTTACAGAGCACAGATACGCAGTATTTT.

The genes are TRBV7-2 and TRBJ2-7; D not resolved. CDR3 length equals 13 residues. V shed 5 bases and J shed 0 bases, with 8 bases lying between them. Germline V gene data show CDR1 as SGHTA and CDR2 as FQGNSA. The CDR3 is CASSRRTSYEQYF. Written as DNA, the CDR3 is TGTGCCAGCAGCCGTAGAACCTCCTACGAGCAGTACTTC.

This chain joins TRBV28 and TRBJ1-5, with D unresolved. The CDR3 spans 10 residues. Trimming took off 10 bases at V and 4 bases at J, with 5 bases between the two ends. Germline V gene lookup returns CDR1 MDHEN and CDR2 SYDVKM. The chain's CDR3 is CATSNQPQHF. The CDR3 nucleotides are TGTGCCACCTCGAATCAGCCCCAGCATTTT.

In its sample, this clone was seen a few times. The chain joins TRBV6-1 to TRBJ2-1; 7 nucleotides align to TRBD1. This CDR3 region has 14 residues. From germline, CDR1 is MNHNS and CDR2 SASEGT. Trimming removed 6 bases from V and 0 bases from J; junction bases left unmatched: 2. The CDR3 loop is CASRAGGSYNEQFF. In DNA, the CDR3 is TGTGCCAGCAGGGCAGGGGGCTCCTACAATGAGCAGTTCTTC.

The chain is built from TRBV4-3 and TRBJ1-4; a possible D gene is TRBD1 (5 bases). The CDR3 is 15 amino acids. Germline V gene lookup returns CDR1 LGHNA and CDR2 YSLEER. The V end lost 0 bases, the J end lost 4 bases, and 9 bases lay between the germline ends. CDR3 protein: CASSQDSGINEKLFF. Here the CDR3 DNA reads TGCGCCAGCAGCCAAGATTCAGGGATTAATGAAAAACTGTTTTTT.

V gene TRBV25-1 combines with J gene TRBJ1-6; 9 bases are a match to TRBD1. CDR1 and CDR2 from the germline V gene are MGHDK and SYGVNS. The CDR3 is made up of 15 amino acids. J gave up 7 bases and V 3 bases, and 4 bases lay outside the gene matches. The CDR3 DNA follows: TGTGCCAGCAGTGATTGGGACAGGGAGAATTCACCCCTCCACTTT. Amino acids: CASSDWDRENSPLHF.

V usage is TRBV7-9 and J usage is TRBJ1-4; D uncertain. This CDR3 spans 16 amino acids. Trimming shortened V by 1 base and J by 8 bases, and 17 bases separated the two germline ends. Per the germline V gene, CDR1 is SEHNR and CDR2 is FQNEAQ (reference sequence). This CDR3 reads CASSLGAGIIQEKLFF. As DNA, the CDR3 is TGTGCCAGCAGCTTAGGGGCCGGAATTATTCAGGAAAAACTGTTTTTT.

For the CDR3, the DNA is TGTGCCAGCTCCCGGGGGGGTAGCGGGGGCCGACGGACAGATACGCAGTATTTT. It is translated as CASSRGGSGGRRTDTQYF. This chain uses TRBV27 with TRBJ2-3; 9 nucleotides line up with TRBD2. V lost 8 bases and J lost 3; bases outside the gene matches: 18. This CDR3 comprises 18 residues. The germline V gene has CDR1 MNHEY and CDR2 SMNVEV (reference sequence).

The CDR3 DNA follows: TGTGCCAGCAGGAAACTAGCGGGGGTGTACAATGAGCAGTTCTTC. Amino acid sequence: CASRKLAGVYNEQFF. The chain has TRBV6-5 and TRBJ2-1; TRBD2 aligns across 11 bases. Germline loops: CDR1 MNHEY, CDR2 SVGAGI. The CDR3 length is 15 residues. V shed 6 bases, J shed 4 bases, and the junction held 5 bases outside the gene matches.

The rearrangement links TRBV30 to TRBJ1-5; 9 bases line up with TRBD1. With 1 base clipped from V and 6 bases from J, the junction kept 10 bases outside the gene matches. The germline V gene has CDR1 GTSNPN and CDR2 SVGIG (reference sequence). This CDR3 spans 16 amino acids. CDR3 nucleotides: TGTGCCTGGAGTGGGGGGGGACAGGGTAAAAGTCAGCCCCAGCATTTT. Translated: CAWSGGGQGKSQPQHF. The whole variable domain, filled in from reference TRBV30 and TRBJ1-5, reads SQTIHQWPATLVQPVGSPLSLECTVEGTSNPNLYWYRQAAGRGLQLLFYSVGIGQISSEVPQNLSASRPQDRQFILSSKKLLLSDSGFYLCAWSGGGQGKSQPQHFGDGTRLSIL.

The DNA of the CDR3 is TGCGCCAGCAGCTTGTTGGCCTTTGAGCAGTTCTTC. This codes for CASSLLAFEQFF. The V call is TRBV5-1, the J call TRBJ2-1; D unclear. Germline CDR1 is SGHRS and CDR2 is YFSETQ. The CDR3 sequence is 12 residues long. V was trimmed by 1 base and J by 9 bases, leaving 8 bases between them. Filled out from reference TRBV5-1 and TRBJ2-1, the complete variable domain reads KAGVTQTPRYLIKTRGQQVTLSCSPISGHRSVSWYQQTPGQGLQFLFEYFSETQRNKGNFPGRFSGRQFSNSRSEMNVSTLELGDSALYLCASSLLAFEQFFGPGTRLTVL.

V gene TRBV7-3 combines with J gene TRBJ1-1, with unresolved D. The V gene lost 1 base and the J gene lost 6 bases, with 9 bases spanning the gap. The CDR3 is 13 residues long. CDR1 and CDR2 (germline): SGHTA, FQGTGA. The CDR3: CASSLSGVAEAFF. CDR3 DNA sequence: TGTGCCAGCAGCTTAAGCGGGGTCGCTGAAGCTTTCTTT.

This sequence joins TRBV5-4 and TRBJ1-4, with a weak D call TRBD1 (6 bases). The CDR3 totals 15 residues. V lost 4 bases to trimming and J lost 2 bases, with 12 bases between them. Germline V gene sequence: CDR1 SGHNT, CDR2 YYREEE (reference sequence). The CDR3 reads CASSPTGGTNEKLFF. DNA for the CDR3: TGTGCCAGCAGCCCCACGGGGGGCACTAATGAAAAACTGTTTTTT. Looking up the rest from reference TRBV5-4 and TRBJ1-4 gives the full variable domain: ETGVTQSPTHLIKTRGQQVTLRCSSQSGHNTVSWYQQALGQGPQFIFQYYREEENGRGNFPPRFSGLQFPNYSSELNVNALELDDSALYLCASSPTGGTNEKLFFGSGTQLSVL.

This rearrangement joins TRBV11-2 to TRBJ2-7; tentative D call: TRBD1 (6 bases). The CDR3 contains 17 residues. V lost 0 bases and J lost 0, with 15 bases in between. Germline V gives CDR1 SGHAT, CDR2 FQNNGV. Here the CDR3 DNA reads TGTGCCAGCAGCTTAGACTCAACCGGGACAAGCTCCTACGAGCAGTACTTC. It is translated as CASSLDSTGTSSYEQYF.

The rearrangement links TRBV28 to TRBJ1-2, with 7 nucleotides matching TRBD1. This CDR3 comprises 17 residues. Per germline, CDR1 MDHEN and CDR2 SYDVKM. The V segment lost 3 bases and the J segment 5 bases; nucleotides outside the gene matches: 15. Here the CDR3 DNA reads TGTGCCAGCAGTTTCCCGGCGGCGAGGGGGCCGAGTTATGGCTACACCTTC. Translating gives CASSFPAARGPSYGYTF.

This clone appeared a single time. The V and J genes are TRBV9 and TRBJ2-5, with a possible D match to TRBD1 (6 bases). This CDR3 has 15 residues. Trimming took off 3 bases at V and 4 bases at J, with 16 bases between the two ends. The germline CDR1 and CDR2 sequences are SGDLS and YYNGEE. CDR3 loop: CASSAQGEALETQYF. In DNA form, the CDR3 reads TGTGCCAGCAGCGCACAGGGTGAGGCACTAGAGACCCAGTACTTC.

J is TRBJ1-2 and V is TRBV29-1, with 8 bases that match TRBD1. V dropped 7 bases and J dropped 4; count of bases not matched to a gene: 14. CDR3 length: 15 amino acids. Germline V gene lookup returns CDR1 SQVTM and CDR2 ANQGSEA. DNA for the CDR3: TGCAGCGGCCAGGGGGGGCAGGGGGCCGGCTATGGCTACACCTTC. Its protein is CSGQGGQGAGYGYTF.

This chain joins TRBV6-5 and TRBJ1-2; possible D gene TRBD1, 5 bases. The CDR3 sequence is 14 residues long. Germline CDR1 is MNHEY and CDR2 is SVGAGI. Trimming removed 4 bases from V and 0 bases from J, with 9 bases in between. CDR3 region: CASSSGITNYGYTF. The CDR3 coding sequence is TGTGCCAGCAGTTCAGGGATCACTAACTATGGCTACACCTTC.

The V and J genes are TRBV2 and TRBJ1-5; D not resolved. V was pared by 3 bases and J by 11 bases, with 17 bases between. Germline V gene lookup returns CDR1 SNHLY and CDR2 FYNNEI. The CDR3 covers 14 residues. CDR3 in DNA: TGTGCCAGCAGTGAGGATGCAGGTTTATTGGCCCAGCATTTT. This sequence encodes CASSEDAGLLAQHF.

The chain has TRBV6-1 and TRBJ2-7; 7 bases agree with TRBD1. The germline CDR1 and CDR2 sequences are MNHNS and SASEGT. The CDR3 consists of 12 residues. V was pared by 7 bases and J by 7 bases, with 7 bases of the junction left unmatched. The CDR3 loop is CASKQGMREQYF. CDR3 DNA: TGTGCCAGCAAACAGGGGATGAGAGAGCAGTACTTC.

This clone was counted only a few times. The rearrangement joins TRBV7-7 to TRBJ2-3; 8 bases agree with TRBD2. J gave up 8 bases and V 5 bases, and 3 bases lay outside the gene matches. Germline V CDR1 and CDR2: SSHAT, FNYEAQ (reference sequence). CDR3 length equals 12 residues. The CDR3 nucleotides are TGTGCCAGCAGCCCCGGGGGGGTTACGCAGTATTTT. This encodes CASSPGGVTQYF.

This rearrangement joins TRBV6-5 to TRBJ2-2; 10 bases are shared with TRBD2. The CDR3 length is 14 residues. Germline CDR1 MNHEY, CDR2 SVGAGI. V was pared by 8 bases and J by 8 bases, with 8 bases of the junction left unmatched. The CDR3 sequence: CASESSGGGGELFF. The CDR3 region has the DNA TGTGCCAGCGAATCTAGCGGGGGAGGAGGGGAGCTGTTTTTT.

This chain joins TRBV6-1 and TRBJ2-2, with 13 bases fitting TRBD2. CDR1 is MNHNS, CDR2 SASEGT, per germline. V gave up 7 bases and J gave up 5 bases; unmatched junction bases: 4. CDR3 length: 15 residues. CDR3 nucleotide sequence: TGTGCCAGCACGGGACTAGCGGGGACTACCGGGGAGCTGTTTTTT. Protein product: CASTGLAGTTGELFF.

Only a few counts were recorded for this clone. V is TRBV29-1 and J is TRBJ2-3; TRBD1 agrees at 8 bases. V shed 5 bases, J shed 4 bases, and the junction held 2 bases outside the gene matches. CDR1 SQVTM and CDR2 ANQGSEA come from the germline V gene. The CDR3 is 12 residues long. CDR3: CSVKQGADTQYF. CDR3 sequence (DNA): TGCAGCGTTAAACAGGGGGCAGATACGCAGTATTTT.

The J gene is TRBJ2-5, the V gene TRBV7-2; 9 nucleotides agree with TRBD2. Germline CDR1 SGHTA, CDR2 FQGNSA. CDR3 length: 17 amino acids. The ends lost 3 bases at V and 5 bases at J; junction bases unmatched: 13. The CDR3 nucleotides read TGTGCCAGCAGCTTTCTAGGCGGGGGGGCCGCTATCGAGACCCAGTACTTC. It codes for CASSFLGGGAAIETQYF.

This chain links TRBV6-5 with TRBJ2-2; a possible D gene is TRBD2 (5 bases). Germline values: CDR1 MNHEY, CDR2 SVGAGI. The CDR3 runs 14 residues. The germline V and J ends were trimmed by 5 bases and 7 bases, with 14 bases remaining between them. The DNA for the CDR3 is TGTGCCAGCAGTCGATATGTAGGGAGCGGGGAGCTGTTTTTT. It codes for CASSRYVGSGELFF.